Listed below are T cell receptor beta chains from one sample, sequenced in a study of CD8+CD57+ T cells in acquired aplastic anemia. TCRdb reprocessed the reads with MiXCR, giving one entry per CDR3 protein. The data contain more than 70,000 distinct CDR3 sequences, about three quarters of them singletons. Material: sorted CD4+, CD8+, or CD8+CD57+ T cells (not recorded which) from PBMCs. These receptors were taken from a human donor with aplastic anemia. Both conserved end residues are part of each CDR3. D genes are given only for firm matches. Size values are once, few and many counts, or a class for expanded clones, and some rows have none.

CDR3aa: CSALTANYGYTF
CDR3nt: TGCAGCGCCCTGACCGCTAACTATGGCTACACCTTC
v_gene: TRBV29-1
abundance: .
d_gene: .
j_gene: TRBJ1-2

CDR3aa: CSVVLGGRLNEQYF
CDR3nt: TGCAGCGTTGTTCTGGGGGGACGCCTGAACGAGCAGTACTTC
v_gene: TRBV29-1
abundance: once
d_gene: .
j_gene: TRBJ2-7

CDR3aa: CASSQTGSPLHF
CDR3nt: TGTGCCAGCAGTCAGACAGGGTCGCCCCTCCACTTT
v_gene: TRBV2
abundance: few
d_gene: TRBD1
j_gene: TRBJ1-6

CDR3aa: CASSFALPPLHF
CDR3nt: TGTGCCAGCAGTTTTGCCCTGCCACCCCTCCACTTT
v_gene: TRBV12-3/TRBV12-4
abundance: .
d_gene: .
j_gene: TRBJ1-6

CDR3aa: CASCTYYEQYF
CDR3nt: TGTGCCAGCTGCACCTACTACGAGCAGTACTTC
v_gene: TRBV7-8
abundance: .
d_gene: .
j_gene: TRBJ2-7

CDR3aa: CATSDNLTPGELFF
CDR3nt: TGTGCCACCAGTGATAACCTAACACCGGGAGAGCTGTTTTTT
v_gene: TRBV24-1
abundance: .
d_gene: .
j_gene: TRBJ2-2

CDR3aa: CASSVGTLLGDTQYF
CDR3nt: TGTGCCAGCAGCGTAGGTACCCTCCTCGGAGATACGCAGTATTTT
v_gene: TRBV9
abundance: .
d_gene: .
j_gene: TRBJ2-3

CDR3aa: CSARGDSRSSETQYF
CDR3nt: TGCAGCGCCCGAGGGGATTCGAGGAGCAGCGAGACCCAGTACTTC
v_gene: TRBV29-1
abundance: once
d_gene: .
j_gene: TRBJ2-5

CDR3aa: CASSLGVVETQYF
CDR3nt: TGTGCCAGCAGCTTAGGGGTGGTGGAGACCCAGTACTTC
v_gene: TRBV7-9
abundance: few
d_gene: .
j_gene: TRBJ2-5

CDR3aa: CASRLRQGPNTEAFF
CDR3nt: TGTGCCAGCAGACTGAGACAGGGTCCGAACACTGAAGCTTTCTTT
v_gene: TRBV7-2
abundance: .
d_gene: TRBD1
j_gene: TRBJ1-1

CDR3aa: CATSDPGTGDNEQYF
CDR3nt: TGTGCCACCAGTGATCCCGGGACAGGGGACAACGAGCAGTACTTC
v_gene: TRBV24-1
abundance: .
d_gene: TRBD1
j_gene: TRBJ2-7

CDR3aa: CASSLAQGSTEAFF
CDR3nt: TGTGCCAGCAGCTTAGCCCAGGGATCCACTGAAGCTTTCTTT
v_gene: TRBV7-2
abundance: .
d_gene: .
j_gene: TRBJ1-1

CDR3aa: CSAGLWTGSYNEQFF
CDR3nt: TGCAGTGCCGGCCTCTGGACAGGGTCCTACAATGAGCAGTTCTTC
v_gene: TRBV20-1
abundance: .
d_gene: TRBD1
j_gene: TRBJ2-1

CDR3aa: CATSRQWTSGSNEQFF
CDR3nt: TGTGCCACCAGCAGGCAATGGACTAGCGGGAGTAATGAGCAGTTCTTC
v_gene: TRBV15
abundance: .
d_gene: TRBD2
j_gene: TRBJ2-1

CDR3aa: CASSQGRLKGETQYF
CDR3nt: TGTGCCAGCAGCCAAGGGCGATTGAAGGGAGAGACCCAGTACTTC
v_gene: TRBV14
abundance: .
d_gene: .
j_gene: TRBJ2-5

CDR3aa: CASRSGQGSYNEQFF
CDR3nt: TGTGCCAGCAGGTCGGGACAGGGGTCTTACAATGAGCAGTTCTTC
v_gene: TRBV12-3/TRBV12-4
abundance: .
d_gene: TRBD1
j_gene: TRBJ2-1

CDR3aa: CASSGSGDSALHF
CDR3nt: TGTGCCAGCAGCGGATCGGGGGATTCGGCCCTCCACTTT
v_gene: TRBV9
abundance: few
d_gene: .
j_gene: TRBJ1-6

CDR3aa: CSARDLGMGDTEAFF
CDR3nt: TGCAGTGCTAGAGATCTAGGGATGGGTGACACTGAAGCTTTCTTT
v_gene: TRBV20-1
abundance: .
d_gene: .
j_gene: TRBJ1-1

CDR3aa: CATSRDRTSGEQEAQYF
CDR3nt: TGTGCCACCAGCAGAGATCGGACTAGCGGGGAACAAGAGGCCCAGTACTTC
v_gene: TRBV15
abundance: .
d_gene: TRBD2
j_gene: TRBJ2-5

CDR3aa: CASTIGALGYGYTF
CDR3nt: TGTGCCAGTACCATAGGGGCTCTTGGCTATGGCTACACCTTC
v_gene: TRBV19
abundance: .
d_gene: .
j_gene: TRBJ1-2

CDR3aa: CASSEANRGYTF
CDR3nt: TGTGCCAGCAGTGAAGCCAACAGGGGCTACACCTTC
v_gene: TRBV6-1
abundance: .
d_gene: .
j_gene: TRBJ1-2

CDR3aa: CSVDRGQGYEQYF
CDR3nt: TGCAGCGTTGACAGGGGGCAAGGCTACGAGCAGTACTTC
v_gene: TRBV29-1
abundance: .
d_gene: TRBD1
j_gene: TRBJ2-7

CDR3aa: CASSLWGPGSGEKLFF
CDR3nt: TGCGCCAGCAGCTTGTGGGGGCCAGGGTCGGGAGAAAAACTGTTTTTT
v_gene: TRBV5-1
abundance: .
d_gene: .
j_gene: TRBJ1-4

CDR3aa: CASSITLGPQGGQSYTF
CDR3nt: TGTGCCAGTAGTATTACTCTGGGGCCACAGGGAGGGCAGAGCTACACCTTC
v_gene: TRBV19
abundance: .
d_gene: .
j_gene: TRBJ1-2

CDR3aa: CASNQGPDYGYTF
CDR3nt: TGTGCCAGCAACCAGGGGCCCGACTATGGCTACACCTTC
v_gene: TRBV2
abundance: once
d_gene: .
j_gene: TRBJ1-2

CDR3aa: CASSSATGEQFF
CDR3nt: TGTGCCAGCAGTAGCGCCACTGGGGAGCAGTTCTTC
v_gene: TRBV2
abundance: .
d_gene: .
j_gene: TRBJ2-1

CDR3aa: CASSLGGTEDAGNQPQHF
CDR3nt: TGTGCCAGCAGCTTAGGTGGGACTGAAGATGCTGGCAATCAGCCCCAGCATTTT
v_gene: TRBV13
abundance: .
d_gene: .
j_gene: TRBJ1-5

CDR3aa: CASSHPGGGADTQYF
CDR3nt: TGTGCCAGCAGTCATCCGGGAGGGGGCGCAGATACGCAGTATTTT
v_gene: TRBV12-3/TRBV12-4
abundance: .
d_gene: .
j_gene: TRBJ2-3

CDR3aa: CATSNLRGAGVNYGYTF
CDR3nt: TGTGCCACCAGCAATCTTAGGGGGGCAGGGGTCAACTATGGCTACACCTTC
v_gene: TRBV15
abundance: .
d_gene: .
j_gene: TRBJ1-2

CDR3aa: CSAEIAGVGTDTQYF
CDR3nt: TGCAGTGCTGAGATAGCGGGAGTGGGCACAGATACGCAGTATTTT
v_gene: TRBV20-1
abundance: once
d_gene: TRBD2
j_gene: TRBJ2-3

CDR3aa: CASSWGMPGGGNTIYF
CDR3nt: TGTGCCAGCAGCTGGGGGATGCCAGGAGGTGGAAACACCATATATTTT
v_gene: TRBV11-1
abundance: few
d_gene: .
j_gene: TRBJ1-3

CDR3aa: CASSRTGNTEAFF
CDR3nt: TGTGCCAGCAGCCGGACAGGGAACACTGAAGCTTTCTTT
v_gene: TRBV5-4
abundance: .
d_gene: TRBD1
j_gene: TRBJ1-1

CDR3aa: CATSDDSYNEQFF
CDR3nt: TGTGCCACCAGTGATGACAGTTACAATGAGCAGTTCTTC
v_gene: TRBV24-1
abundance: .
d_gene: .
j_gene: TRBJ2-1

CDR3aa: CATSTGASGEIQYF
CDR3nt: TGTGCCACCAGCACCGGGGCCTCAGGGGAGATCCAGTACTTC
v_gene: TRBV15
abundance: .
d_gene: .
j_gene: TRBJ2-5

CDR3aa: CSARDRSNSPLHF
CDR3nt: TGCAGTGCTAGGGACAGAAGCAATTCACCCCTCCACTTT
v_gene: TRBV20-1
abundance: many
d_gene: .
j_gene: TRBJ1-6

CDR3aa: CSASRDRDSPLHF
CDR3nt: TGCAGTGCTAGCCGGGACAGGGATTCACCCCTCCACTTT
v_gene: TRBV20-1
abundance: .
d_gene: TRBD1
j_gene: TRBJ1-6

CDR3aa: CASRTGQGNGNTIYF
CDR3nt: TGCGCCAGCAGGACGGGACAGGGCAATGGAAACACCATATATTTT
v_gene: TRBV10-2
abundance: .
d_gene: TRBD1
j_gene: TRBJ1-3

CDR3aa: CSASRASSMETQYF
CDR3nt: TGCAGTGCTAGTCGGGCCTCATCCATGGAGACCCAGTACTTC
v_gene: TRBV20-1
abundance: .
d_gene: .
j_gene: TRBJ2-5

CDR3aa: CATSRDYSGNGETQYF
CDR3nt: TGTGCCACCAGCAGAGATTATAGCGGGAACGGAGAGACCCAGTACTTC
v_gene: TRBV15
abundance: few
d_gene: TRBD2
j_gene: TRBJ2-5

CDR3aa: CATSRGDKQETQYF
CDR3nt: TGTGCCACCAGCAGAGGGGACAAACAAGAGACCCAGTACTTC
v_gene: TRBV15
abundance: once
d_gene: .
j_gene: TRBJ2-5

CDR3aa: CSARDLLGQGAGELFF
CDR3nt: TGCAGTGCTAGAGATCTATTGGGACAGGGGGCCGGGGAGCTGTTTTTT
v_gene: TRBV20-1
abundance: .
d_gene: TRBD1
j_gene: TRBJ2-2

CDR3aa: CATSTGTVNQPQHF
CDR3nt: TGTGCCACAAGCACCGGGACAGTTAATCAGCCCCAGCATTTT
v_gene: TRBV15
abundance: .
d_gene: TRBD1
j_gene: TRBJ1-5

CDR3aa: CAISEQFF
CDR3nt: TGTGCCATCAGTGAGCAGTTCTTC
v_gene: TRBV10-3
abundance: .
d_gene: .
j_gene: TRBJ2-1

CDR3aa: CSAERGETQYF
CDR3nt: TGCAGTGCCGAGCGGGGAGAGACCCAGTACTTC
v_gene: TRBV20-1
abundance: .
d_gene: TRBD2
j_gene: TRBJ2-5

CDR3aa: CSARDPQGEMNEQFF
CDR3nt: TGCAGTGCTAGAGATCCGCAGGGGGAGATGAATGAGCAGTTCTTC
v_gene: TRBV20-1
abundance: few
d_gene: TRBD1
j_gene: TRBJ2-1

CDR3aa: CASSFGIGIKTQYF
CDR3nt: TGTGCCAGCAGCTTTGGTATTGGTATTAAGACCCAGTACTTC
v_gene: TRBV7-8
abundance: .
d_gene: .
j_gene: TRBJ2-5

CDR3aa: CSARASGRAYEQYF
CDR3nt: TGCAGTGCTAGAGCTAGCGGGAGGGCCTACGAGCAGTACTTC
v_gene: TRBV20-1
abundance: .
d_gene: TRBD2
j_gene: TRBJ2-7

CDR3aa: CATRGPGTEAFF
CDR3nt: TGTGCCACCAGGGGCCCGGGGACTGAAGCTTTCTTT
v_gene: TRBV15
abundance: .
d_gene: .
j_gene: TRBJ1-1

CDR3aa: CASTPRTRVSTEAFF
CDR3nt: TGTGCCAGTACCCCCCGGACCAGGGTTTCCACTGAAGCTTTCTTT
v_gene: TRBV19
abundance: .
d_gene: .
j_gene: TRBJ1-1

CDR3aa: CASSVGVGKDEQYF
CDR3nt: TGTGCCAGCAGCGTAGGTGTGGGCAAGGACGAGCAGTACTTC
v_gene: TRBV9
abundance: .
d_gene: .
j_gene: TRBJ2-7

CDR3aa: CSARGTAYEQYF
CDR3nt: TGCAGTGCTAGGGGGACCGCCTACGAGCAGTACTTC
v_gene: TRBV20-1
abundance: few
d_gene: .
j_gene: TRBJ2-7

CDR3aa: CSVSRTSGYNEQFF
CDR3nt: TGCAGTGTCAGTCGGACTAGCGGTTACAATGAGCAGTTCTTC
v_gene: TRBV20-1
abundance: few
d_gene: TRBD2
j_gene: TRBJ2-1

CDR3aa: CASSVVTGRDGPDTQYF
CDR3nt: TGTGCCAGCAGCGTAGTGACAGGGAGGGATGGTCCAGATACGCAGTATTTT
v_gene: TRBV9
abundance: .
d_gene: .
j_gene: TRBJ2-3